Presented here are 18 T cell receptor beta chains from one specimen sequenced in a study of blood T cell repertoires in COVID-19. TCRdb's table, derived via immunoSEQ multiplex PCR, lists solely in-frame clones and lacks some. The sample records hundreds of thousands of clones, 86% being singletons. Input material: peripheral blood. These receptors originate from a woman aged 30 to 39 with active or convalescent COVID-19.

The rearrangement links TRBV7-9 to TRBJ1-2; D is unresolved. CDR3 length: 13 residues. V gave up 2 bases and J gave up 7 bases, with 11 bases separating them. Per germline, CDR1 SEHNR and CDR2 FQNEAQ (reference sequence). The chain's CDR3 is CASSLYEGFGYTF. Here the CDR3 DNA reads TGTGCCAGCAGCTTATATGAGGGCTTTGGCTACACCTTC.

The genes are TRBV18 and TRBJ2-7; D is uncertain. From germline, CDR1 is KGHSH and CDR2 LQKENI. V was trimmed by 2 bases and J by 4 bases, leaving 15 bases between them. This CDR3 comprises 15 residues. CDR3 loop: CASSPGPVPSYEQYF. In DNA, the CDR3 is TGTGCCAGCTCACCAGGGCCAGTTCCATCTTACGAGCAGTACTTC.

This rearrangement joins TRBV28 to TRBJ1-1, with TRBD1 as a possible D gene (6 bases). Germline V lookup: CDR1 MDHEN, CDR2 SYDVKM. This CDR3 spans 15 amino acids. Trimming took off 4 bases at V and 5 bases at J, with 17 bases between the two ends. This chain's CDR3 is CASSSRGGAWTEAFF. CDR3 DNA: TGTGCCAGCAGTTCCCGGGGGGGGGCTTGGACTGAAGCTTTCTTT.

The rearrangement joins TRBV5-1 to TRBJ2-1; 9 bases agree with TRBD1. Germline V gene lookup returns CDR1 SGHRS and CDR2 YFSETQ. This CDR3 has 14 residues. V dropped 4 bases and J dropped 8; count of bases not matched to a gene: 7. CDR3 amino acids: CASSVGQGSDEQFF. In DNA, the CDR3 is TGCGCCAGCAGCGTCGGACAGGGGTCCGATGAGCAGTTCTTC.

This clone was detected only once. The chain carries TRBV27 and TRBJ1-2; D unresolved. The CDR3 length is 15 residues. Germline assignment: CDR1 MNHEY and CDR2 SMNVEV (reference sequence). Trimming removed 2 bases from V and 1 base from J, with 11 bases in between. The chain's CDR3 is CASSLTVGINYGYTF. The CDR3 DNA reads TGTGCCAGCAGTTTAACAGTGGGCATTAACTATGGCTACACCTTC.

V gene TRBV6-1 combines with J gene TRBJ1-2; 9 bases agree with TRBD1. The J segment lost 2 bases and the V segment lost 2 bases, leaving 15 bases of the junction unmatched. This CDR3 comprises 19 residues. Germline assignment: CDR1 MNHNS and CDR2 SASEGT. The CDR3 is CASSERADRGSPTNYGYTF. The CDR3 coding sequence is TGTGCCAGCAGTGAAAGGGCGGACAGGGGTTCCCCCACCAACTATGGCTACACCTTC.

This clone was detected only a few times. The chain carries TRBV7-9 and TRBJ2-3; D perhaps matches TRBD1 (6 bases). Germline loops: CDR1 SEHNR, CDR2 FQNEAQ (reference sequence). The CDR3 spans 13 residues. V was clipped by 1 base and J by 6 bases, with 8 bases between them. This chain's CDR3 is CASSLGTGDTQYF. In nucleotides, the CDR3 is TGTGCCAGCAGCTTAGGAACAGGGGATACGCAGTATTTT.

V and J are TRBV9 and TRBJ2-5, with 9 bases lining up with TRBD2. The CDR3 totals 14 residues. J gave up 5 bases and V 2 bases, and 4 bases lay outside the gene matches. The V gene's germline CDR1 is SGDLS and CDR2 YYNGEE. The CDR3 DNA follows: TGTGCCAGCAGCGTTTCTAGCGGGGAGGAGACCCAGTACTTC. Encoded protein: CASSVSSGEETQYF.

This clone was observed a handful of times. The chain carries TRBV7-9 and TRBJ1-1, with TRBD1 matching over 7 bases. Trimming removed 5 bases from V and 0 bases from J; junction bases left unmatched: 6. CDR1 is SEHNR, CDR2 FQNEAQ, per germline (reference sequence). The CDR3 runs 15 residues. CDR3 nucleotides: TGTGCCAGCAGCCCGGGACAGACCATGAACACTGAAGCTTTCTTT. The encoded protein is CASSPGQTMNTEAFF.

The rearrangement joins TRBV6-5 to TRBJ2-5, with D possibly TRBD2 on 6 matching bases. The germline V and J ends were trimmed by 5 bases and 4 bases, with 14 bases remaining between them. The germline V gene has CDR1 MNHEY and CDR2 SVGAGI. The CDR3 loop spans 14 amino acids. The CDR3 DNA reads TGTGCCAGCAGTATGACGGGGGAAGGAGAGACCCAGTACTTC. This sequence encodes CASSMTGEGETQYF.

This clone was seen just once. The DNA of the CDR3 is TGTGCCAGCAGTTTATCCGGGGCTCGGGGGGGGGAGACCCAGTACTTC. Residues: CASSLSGARGGETQYF. The genes are TRBV28 and TRBJ2-5, with 8 positions matching TRBD2. The CDR3 is 16 amino acids. The V and J ends lost 1 base and 5 bases, in that order; junction bases with no gene match: 9. CDR1 MDHEN and CDR2 SYDVKM come from the germline V gene. The variable domain in full, with the rest retrieved from reference TRBV28 and TRBJ2-5, is DVKVTQSSRYLVKRTGEKVFLECVQDMDHENMFWYRQDPGLGLRLIYFSYDVKMKEKGDIPEGYSVSREKKERFSLILESASTNQTSMYLCASSLSGARGGETQYFGPGTRLLVL.

This chain connects TRBV27 to TRBJ1-6, with D perhaps matching TRBD1 (5 bases). V was cut by 6 bases and J by 12 bases, with 18 bases left in between. Germline V gene data show CDR1 as MNHEY and CDR2 as SMNVEV (reference sequence). The CDR3 loop spans 14 amino acids. The CDR3 nucleotides read TGTGCCAGCAGGGCCGGGACGGAGGGGCTACCCCTCCACTTT. Amino acids: CASRAGTEGLPLHF.

Worth noting for this clone: At the DNA level, this CDR3 is encoded by other sequences in the same sample as well. The chain couples TRBV9 to TRBJ2-5, with a possible D match to TRBD1 (5 bases). The V gene's germline CDR1 is SGDLS and CDR2 YYNGEE. The CDR3 sequence is 14 residues long. V lost 0 bases and J 5 bases, leaving 11 bases between the germline ends. Here the CDR3 reads CASSVGQGRETQYF. The CDR3 DNA reads as TGTGCCAGCAGCGTAGGGCAGGGCAGGGAGACCCAGTACTTC.

CDR3 nucleotides: TGCGCCAGCAGTTTAGACAGGGGGAGCAATGAGCAGTTCTTC. This encodes CASSLDRGSNEQFF. This chain uses TRBV5-1 with TRBJ2-1; 9 nucleotides agree with TRBD1. Trimming cost V 5 bases and J 6 bases; bases outside gene matches: 6. Germline-derived CDR1 and CDR2 are SGHRS and YFSETQ. This CDR3 comprises 14 residues.

The chain recombines TRBV7-9 with TRBJ2-1; 8 bases align to TRBD2. The germline CDR1 and CDR2 sequences are SEHNR and FQNEAQ (reference sequence). The V segment lost 4 bases and the J segment 4 bases; nucleotides outside the gene matches: 6. This CDR3 is 15 amino acids long. The CDR3 region has the DNA TGTGCCAGCAGCTCCCCGGCTAGCGGGTACAATGAGCAGTTCTTC. Translation gives CASSSPASGYNEQFF. Drawing the rest from reference TRBV7-9 and TRBJ2-1, the complete variable domain is DTGVSQNPRHKITKRGQNVTFRCDPISEHNRLYWYRQTLGQGPEFLTYFQNEAQLEKSRLLSDRFSAERPKGSFSTLEIQRTEQGDSAMYLCASSSPASGYNEQFFGPGTRLTVL.

The chain couples TRBV6-5 to TRBJ1-6; a weak D match, TRBD1 (5 bases). With 7 bases removed from V and 5 bases from J, the gap between germline ends came to 15 bases. The CDR3 covers 15 residues. The germline gives CDR1 MNHEY, CDR2 SVGAGI. The CDR3 coding sequence is TGTGCCAGCACTACGACAGTTCCCGATAATTCACCCCTCCACTTT. Protein: CASTTTVPDNSPLHF.

This clone was seen only once. The genes are TRBV28 and TRBJ2-7; 7 nucleotides match TRBD2. The trim removed 6 bases at V and 1 base at J, leaving 0 bases unmatched. Germline loops: CDR1 MDHEN, CDR2 SYDVKM. The length of the CDR3 is 12 residues. The CDR3 region is CASRGGSYEQYF. The CDR3 nucleotides read TGTGCCAGCAGGGGAGGGTCCTACGAGCAGTACTTC.

The V gene is TRBV30, the J gene TRBJ1-4; D might be TRBD1 (6 bases). In germline, CDR1 is GTSNPN, CDR2 SVGIG (reference sequence). The CDR3 is made up of 16 amino acids. V lost 8 bases and J 6 bases, leaving 25 bases between the germline ends. As DNA, the CDR3 is TGTGCCAGCACCAAGTGGCAAGCGGGGGCTGATGAAAAACTGTTTTTT. This codes for CASTKWQAGADEKLFF.